Listed here are 30 T cell receptor beta chains from one sample, sequenced in a study of Ad26.COV2.S vaccination and SARS-CoV-2 variants. Only in-frame clones appear in the TCRdb table, and some are missing; sequencing was by immunoSEQ multiplex PCR. The sample records roughly 500,000 clones, about 83% being singletons. The treatment denotes: around 19 received Ad26.COV2.S at low or high dose, single or two shots; several received placebo; per-sample allocation not given. The samples were gathered on day 63 after the first injection of vaccine or placebo. The specimen was peripheral blood, collected in a trial of Ad26.COV2.S vaccine versus placebo. These TCRs come from a person aged 18-65 years who received the Ad26.COV2.S COVID-19 vaccine or a placebo.

The genes are TRBV9 and TRBJ1-2; unclear D gene. Trimming removed 4 bases from V and 6 bases from J, with 10 bases in between. Germline CDR1 and CDR2: SGDLS and YYNGEE. This CDR3 region has 12 residues. CDR3: CASSSRTDGYTF. Here the CDR3 DNA reads TGTGCCAGCAGCAGTCGGACCGATGGCTACACCTTC.

The chain links TRBV29-1 to TRBJ2-1, with 8 bases fitting TRBD2. The CDR3 length is 17 residues. Germline-derived CDR1 and CDR2 are SQVTM and ANQGSEA. The junction had 11 bases not matched to a gene; V was cut back by 0 bases and J by 4 bases. The CDR3 is CSVEDPVSGSHYNEQFF. The CDR3 DNA reads TGCAGCGTTGAAGATCCCGTCAGCGGGAGTCATTACAATGAGCAGTTCTTC.

The rearrangement joins TRBV6-6 to TRBJ2-7; D call uncertain. Trimming removed 7 bases from V and 1 base from J, with 11 bases in between. Germline V CDR1 and CDR2: MNHNY, SVGAGI (reference sequence). This CDR3 has 13 residues. This CDR3 reads CASKVATSYEQYF. CDR3 coding DNA: TGTGCCAGCAAGGTAGCTACATCCTACGAGCAGTACTTC.

The J gene is TRBJ2-1, the V gene TRBV3-1 (or the pseudogene TRBV3-2); D is unclear. The CDR3 extends over 16 amino acids. The germline V gene encodes CDR1 LGHDT and CDR2 YNNKEL (reference sequence). V lost 6 bases to trimming and J lost 3 bases, with 18 bases between them. The CDR3 loop is CASSPLVGGDYNEQFF. For the CDR3, the DNA is TGTGCCAGCAGTCCGCTCGTGGGCGGAGACTACAATGAGCAGTTCTTC.

The genes are TRBV30 and TRBJ1-2, with TRBD1 matching over 8 bases. Germline values: CDR1 GTSNPN, CDR2 SVGIG (reference sequence). CDR3 length: 15 amino acids. With V trimmed by 0 bases and J by 0 bases, 3 bases remained unmatched. In nucleotides, the CDR3 is TGTGCCTGGAGTGTAACAGGGGGTCCTAACTATGGCTACACCTTC. Protein: CAWSVTGGPNYGYTF.

The chain carries TRBV12-3 or TRBV12-4 and TRBJ2-1, with a tentative D call TRBD2 (6 bases). Trimming removed 7 bases at V and 9 bases at J, with 10 bases between. This CDR3 is 11 amino acids long. This CDR3 is CASTWGGEQFF. CDR3 DNA sequence: TGTGCCAGCACCTGGGGAGGTGAGCAGTTCTTC.

In the case of this clone: Distinct nucleotide sequences in the sample also encode this CDR3. The chain is built from TRBV27 and TRBJ2-7, with D unclear. From germline, CDR1 is MNHEY and CDR2 SMNVEV (reference sequence). Trimming cost V 0 bases and J 4 bases, with 10 bases left between them. The CDR3 runs 14 residues. CDR3 DNA: TGTGCCAGCAGTTTATCTCTAGGCCGGTACGAGCAGTACTTC. Amino acid sequence: CASSLSLGRYEQYF.

This clone turned up a few times. The rearrangement uses TRBV7-9 and TRBJ2-5, with D perhaps matching TRBD1 (6 bases). V was trimmed by 8 bases and J by 9 bases, leaving 13 bases between them. CDR1 SEHNR and CDR2 FQNEAQ come from the germline V gene (reference sequence). This CDR3 has 11 residues. This CDR3 is CASAQTGPQYF. CDR3 nucleotides: TGTGCCAGCGCCCAGACAGGACCCCAGTACTTC.

V gene TRBV7-8 combines with J gene TRBJ2-3, with TRBD2 matching over 7 bases. The V and J ends lost 3 bases and 3 bases, in that order; junction bases with no gene match: 12. This CDR3 spans 17 amino acids. The germline V gene encodes CDR1 SGHVS and CDR2 FQNEAQ. The CDR3 reads CASSFSSGSRPTDTQYF. DNA of the CDR3: TGTGCCAGCAGCTTCTCTAGCGGATCACGGCCTACAGATACGCAGTATTTT.

The genes are TRBV14 and TRBJ1-6; possibly TRBD1 for D (5 bases). The ends were cut back, 4 bases at V and 8 bases at J, with 15 bases in the middle. This CDR3 has 15 residues. Germline V gene data show CDR1 as SGHDN and CDR2 as FVKESK. The CDR3 region has the DNA TGTGCCAGCAGCCCCTTTGGGTCGGGGGATTCACCCCTCCACTTT. Translated: CASSPFGSGDSPLHF.

The chain has TRBV7-8 and TRBJ2-1; a possible D gene is TRBD1 (6 bases). The CDR3 runs to 15 residues. Trimming stripped 1 base from V and 4 bases from J, with 11 bases between. Germline V lookup: CDR1 SGHVS, CDR2 FQNEAQ. CDR3 sequence: CASSLEQGRYNEQFF. The CDR3 DNA sequence: TGTGCCAGCAGCTTAGAACAGGGACGGTACAATGAGCAGTTCTTC.

V and J are TRBV5-1 and TRBJ1-2, with TRBD1 as a possible D gene (6 bases). The CDR3 spans 15 residues. CDR1 is SGHRS and CDR2 is YFSETQ in the germline V gene. With 0 bases removed from V and 8 bases from J, the gap between germline ends came to 17 bases. The CDR3 sequence: CASSLGGAQRDGYTF. The CDR3 DNA reads TGCGCCAGCAGCTTGGGGGGGGCGCAAAGAGACGGCTACACCTTC.

The genes are TRBV19 and TRBJ2-3; TRBD2 aligns across 7 bases. This CDR3 has 14 amino acids. The V gene end was trimmed by 6 bases and the J gene end by 4 bases; junction bases not matched to a gene: 7. Germline lookup yields CDR1 LNHDA and CDR2 SQIVND (reference sequence). The CDR3 loop is CASSPSGIPDTQYF. CDR3 nucleotides: TGTGCCAGTAGCCCCAGCGGGATCCCAGATACGCAGTATTTT.

This chain uses TRBV19 with TRBJ2-5; 7 bases align to TRBD1. The germline V gene has CDR1 LNHDA and CDR2 SQIVND (reference sequence). This CDR3 has 15 amino acids. J gave up 1 base and V 6 bases, and 8 bases lay outside the gene matches. The CDR3 reads CASSLDRASQETQYF. Written as DNA, the CDR3 is TGTGCCAGTAGCTTAGACAGGGCTAGCCAAGAGACCCAGTACTTC.

The rearrangement joins TRBV7-9 to TRBJ1-4; D is ambiguous. Trimming pared 3 bases from V and 7 bases from J, leaving 15 bases between. There are 15 residues in the CDR3. Per the germline V gene, CDR1 is SEHNR and CDR2 is FQNEAQ (reference sequence). The CDR3 loop is CASSFYQATVEKLFF. The CDR3 DNA follows: TGTGCCAGCAGCTTTTACCAGGCGACCGTTGAAAAACTGTTTTTT.

The chain has TRBV7-2 and TRBJ1-2; D not certain. V lost 5 bases, J lost 4 bases, and 17 bases lay in between. Per the germline V gene, CDR1 is SGHTA and CDR2 is FQGNSA. The CDR3 has 15 residues. For the CDR3, the DNA is TGTGCCAGCAGCGTAGACCAAAGGTGGGGCTATGGCTACACCTTC. This codes for CASSVDQRWGYGYTF. Combining the CDR3 with reference TRBV7-2 and TRBJ1-2 gives the whole variable domain GAGVSQSPSNKVTEKGKDVELRCDPISGHTALYWYRQSLGQGLEFLIYFQGNSAPDKSGLPSDRFSAERTGGSVSTLTIQRTQQEDSAVYLCASSVDQRWGYGYTFGSGTRLTVV.

The chain links TRBV4-2 to TRBJ1-2, with 9 bases matching TRBD1. Germline trimming cut 1 base from V and 0 bases from J; bases unmatched to any gene: 9. The length of the CDR3 is 18 residues. Germline V gene lookup returns CDR1 LGHNA and CDR2 YNFKEQ. CDR3 loop: CASSQAGGGQGPNYGYTF. In nucleotides, the CDR3 is TGTGCCAGCAGCCAAGCAGGGGGTGGACAGGGGCCTAACTATGGCTACACCTTC.

This chain joins TRBV5-4 and TRBJ2-2; D ambiguous. V dropped 0 bases and J dropped 4 bases, with 10 bases sitting between them. Looked up from germline, CDR1 is SGHNT and CDR2 is YYREEE (reference sequence). This CDR3 contains 15 residues. The DNA for the CDR3 is TGTGCCAGCAGCTTGGGAGCAATGGGCACCGGGGAGCTGTTTTTT. Its translation: CASSLGAMGTGELFF.

The chain combines TRBV5-1 with TRBJ1-1; D may be TRBD1 (6 bases). V was cut by 4 bases and J by 2 bases, with 12 bases left in between. The CDR3 totals 14 residues. Germline V CDR1 and CDR2: SGHRS, YFSETQ. As DNA, the CDR3 is TGCGCCAGCAGCGAACAGGGATCTAACACTGAAGCTTTCTTT. Translation: CASSEQGSNTEAFF.

This clone was picked up a small number of times. The V and J genes are TRBV5-4 and TRBJ2-6; no clear D. Germline lookup yields CDR1 SGHNT and CDR2 YYREEE (reference sequence). Trimming took 4 bases from V and 0 from J, leaving 8 bases between them. The CDR3 has 15 amino acids. The CDR3 reads CASSPDGSGANVLTF. CDR3 DNA sequence: TGTGCCAGCAGCCCGGACGGCTCTGGGGCCAACGTCCTGACTTTC.

The rearrangement joins TRBV7-3 to TRBJ2-6; D is undetermined. This CDR3 has 16 residues. Germline CDR1 reads SGHTA; CDR2 reads FQGTGA. The V end was cut by 1 base, the J end by 2 bases, with 9 bases between. The CDR3 DNA is TGTGCCAGCAGCTTAAGTGCTTCAGCTGGGGCCAACGTCCTGACTTTC. Protein sequence: CASSLSASAGANVLTF.

This sequence joins TRBV5-1 and TRBJ2-7, with 8 bases matching TRBD1. The V segment lost 0 bases and the J segment 6 bases; nucleotides outside the gene matches: 5. The CDR3 contains 14 residues. CDR1 and CDR2 (germline): SGHRS, YFSETQ. The CDR3: CASSLVAGQGEQYF. The CDR3 nucleotides are TGCGCCAGCAGCTTGGTGGCAGGACAGGGCGAGCAGTACTTC.

The chain couples TRBV7-4 to TRBJ1-3, with unresolved D. CDR3 length: 18 amino acids. The V and J ends lost 3 bases and 0 bases respectively, with 18 bases between them. Germline V gene sequence: CDR1 SGHVT, CDR2 SQSDAQ. CDR3 region: CASSLVVSGQTSGNTIYF. The CDR3 DNA sequence: TGTGCCAGCAGCTTGGTGGTTTCGGGCCAAACCTCTGGAAACACCATATATTTT. The entire variable domain, with the rest obtained from reference TRBV7-4 and TRBJ1-3, is as follows: GAGVSQSPRYKVAKRGRDVALRCDSISGHVTLYWYRQTLGQGSEVLTYSQSDAQRDKSGRPSGRFSAERPERSVSTLKIQRTEQGDSAVYLCASSLVVSGQTSGNTIYFGEGSWLTVV.

The chain has TRBV19 and TRBJ1-1, with TRBD1 matching over 7 bases. The CDR3 is 13 amino acids. The V gene's germline CDR1 is LNHDA and CDR2 SQIVND (reference sequence). Losses at the gene ends were 9 bases for V and 7 bases for J; bases not matched to a gene: 11. The CDR3 reads CASRDSGYSEAFF. For the CDR3, the DNA is TGTGCCAGCCGGGACAGCGGTTACAGTGAAGCTTTCTTT.

The V and J genes are TRBV19 and TRBJ2-7; 9 nucleotides align to TRBD1. Germline CDR1 and CDR2: LNHDA and SQIVND (reference sequence). This CDR3 is built from 14 residues. V shed 6 bases and J 9 bases; nucleotides not matched to a gene: 12. As DNA, the CDR3 is TGTGCCAGTAGCCCCGGGACAGGGACATCTCGGCAGTACTTC. Its translation is CASSPGTGTSRQYF.

In regard to this clone: Compared with germline, one end of the junction differs, possibly owing to a read error. This rearrangement joins TRBV24-1 to TRBJ2-2; D remains unclear. CDR3 size: 13 residues. Germline loops: CDR1 KGHDR, CDR2 SFDVKD. The CDR3 DNA reads as TGTGCCACCAGTGGTTTGTACACCGGGGAGCTGTTTTTT. This translates into CATSGLYTGELFF.

The chain couples TRBV7-2 to TRBJ2-7; 11 positions match TRBD2. This CDR3 comprises 14 residues. Germline-derived CDR1 and CDR2 are SGHTA and FQGNSA. The trim removed 1 base at V and 7 bases at J, leaving 3 bases unmatched. The CDR3 coding sequence is TGTGCCAGCAGCTTAGTAGCGGGAGGGCGGGAGCAGTACTTC. Translated, it gives CASSLVAGGREQYF.

This clone was found once. V usage is TRBV24-1 and J usage is TRBJ1-5, with D uncertain. The CDR3 length is 11 residues. Trimming removed 9 bases from V and 7 bases from J, with 9 bases in between. The germline CDR1 and CDR2 sequences are KGHDR and SFDVKD. The CDR3 DNA reads as TGTGCCACCGGGCAGGCCCAGCCCCAGCATTTT. Amino acid sequence: CATGQAQPQHF.

The chain joins TRBV7-3 to TRBJ2-1; 11 bases match TRBD2. CDR1 is SGHTA, CDR2 FQGTGA, per germline. This CDR3 has 16 amino acids. The V segment lost 5 bases and the J segment 7 bases; nucleotides outside the gene matches: 10. The CDR3 spells CASSPRPGLAENEQFF. CDR3 nucleotide sequence: TGTGCCAGCAGCCCGAGGCCGGGACTAGCGGAAAATGAGCAGTTCTTC.

The chain couples TRBV6-5 to TRBJ2-1; 13 nucleotides line up with TRBD2. J lost 9 bases, V lost 2 bases, and 4 bases had no gene match. The CDR3 has 15 residues. CDR1 and CDR2 (germline): MNHEY, SVGAGI. The CDR3 DNA is TGTGCCAGCAGTTACGTCGGGACTAGCGGGACTGAGCAGTTCTTC. This translates into CASSYVGTSGTEQFF.